Below are 20 T cell receptor beta chains sequenced from a single sample in a study of blood T cell repertoires in COVID-19. Clones were sequenced by immunoSEQ multiplex PCR, and TCRdb holds only the in-frame ones, with some missing. The sample holds 160,000 or so clones; 82% are singletons and the top ten take around 18%. Sequencing was carried out using PBMCs or T cells enriched from blood (not recorded which). These receptors originate from a man aged 55 to 70 who had recovered from COVID-19.

CDR3 sequence reads: CASSPSFRQREKLFF. Written as DNA, the CDR3 is TGTGCCAGCAGCCCGTCGTTTAGACAACGGGAAAAACTGTTTTTT. The rearrangement links TRBV28 to TRBJ1-4; D is undetermined. The V gene lost 6 bases and the J gene lost 8 bases, with 19 bases spanning the gap. Germline values: CDR1 MDHEN, CDR2 SYDVKM. The CDR3 runs 15 residues. Drawing the rest from reference TRBV28 and TRBJ1-4, the complete variable domain is DVKVTQSSRYLVKRTGEKVFLECVQDMDHENMFWYRQDPGLGLRLIYFSYDVKMKEKGDIPEGYSVSREKKERFSLILESASTNQTSMYLCASSPSFRQREKLFFGSGTQLSVL.

This sequence joins TRBV19 and TRBJ2-3, with 7 bases matching TRBD1. Germline CDR1 and CDR2: LNHDA and SQIVND (reference sequence). The J segment lost 7 bases and the V segment lost 5 bases, leaving 3 bases of the junction unmatched. The CDR3 is 12 residues long. This CDR3 is CASSSTGNTQYF. The CDR3 DNA is TGTGCCAGTAGTTCGACAGGGAATACGCAGTATTTT.

The V call is TRBV19, the J call TRBJ2-1, with 15 bases identical to TRBD2. The CDR3 runs 13 residues. Germline CDR1 is LNHDA and CDR2 is SQIVND (reference sequence). With 5 bases clipped from V and 13 bases from J, the junction kept 3 bases outside the gene matches. CDR3 nucleotides: TGTGCCAGTAGTTCGGGACTAGCGGGAGGCCAGTTCTTC. This encodes CASSSGLAGGQFF.

The chain combines TRBV9 with TRBJ1-3, with a tentative D call TRBD1 (5 bases). CDR1 is SGDLS and CDR2 is YYNGEE in the germline V gene. CDR3 length: 16 amino acids. Trimming left V 3 bases short and J 1 base short, with 14 bases between. The CDR3 region is CASSESRAYSGNTIYF. Here the CDR3 DNA reads TGTGCCAGCAGCGAAAGCAGGGCATATTCTGGAAACACCATATATTTT.

V is TRBV11-2 and J is TRBJ1-1; D possibly corresponds to TRBD1 (6 bases). V lost 5 bases to trimming and J lost 5 bases, with 21 bases between them. CDR1 and CDR2 from the germline V gene are SGHAT and FQNNGV. This CDR3 comprises 16 residues. The CDR3 DNA reads TGTGCCAGCAGCCGGGTAAGGGGGTCGGGAGGAACTGAAGCTTTCTTT. This translates into CASSRVRGSGGTEAFF.

This chain connects TRBV2 to TRBJ1-5; D unclear. The CDR3 extends over 21 amino acids. Germline CDR1 and CDR2: SNHLY and FYNNEI. Trimming left V 5 bases short and J 5 bases short, with 34 bases between. DNA for the CDR3: TGTGCCAGCAGTACGGGCCACCCAAAATATTTTTCTCATCCGGGAGATCAGCCCCAGCATTTT. Translated: CASSTGHPKYFSHPGDQPQHF. Based on the CDR3 plus reference TRBV2 and TRBJ1-5, the full variable domain is EPEVTQTPSHQVTQMGQEVILRCVPISNHLYFYWYRQILGQKVEFLVSFYNNEISEKSEIFDDQFSVERPDGSNFTLKIRSTKLEDSAMYFCASSTGHPKYFSHPGDQPQHFGDGTRLSIL.

V gene TRBV7-2 combines with J gene TRBJ2-5; 9 bases align to TRBD1. Germline V gene data show CDR1 as SGHTA and CDR2 as FQGNSA. Trimming cost V 5 bases and J 5 bases; bases outside gene matches: 6. CDR3 size: 14 residues. The CDR3 region has the DNA TGTGCCAGCAGCCGGGACAGGGCCTCGGAGACCCAGTACTTC. This codes for CASSRDRASETQYF.

The chain carries TRBV7-8 and TRBJ1-2; TRBD1 agrees at 11 bases. This CDR3 contains 14 residues. CDR1 is SGHVS, CDR2 FQNEAQ, per germline. V dropped 5 bases and J dropped 11; count of bases not matched to a gene: 10. CDR3 sequence reads: CASSRGQGANVYTF. The CDR3 DNA follows: TGTGCCAGCAGCCGAGGACAGGGGGCAAATGTGTACACCTTC.

This sequence joins TRBV7-9 and TRBJ2-2; D gene unclear. CDR3 length: 11 amino acids. The V end was cut by 6 bases, the J end by 6 bases, with 5 bases between. The germline gives CDR1 SEHNR, CDR2 FQNEAQ (reference sequence). CDR3 coding DNA: TGTGCCAGCAGGCGTTCCGGGGAGCTGTTTTTT. Its protein is CASRRSGELFF.

The chain recombines TRBV25-1 with TRBJ2-7; 8 positions agree with TRBD1. The length of the CDR3 is 13 residues. V was pared by 7 bases and J by 5 bases, with 7 bases of the junction left unmatched. CDR1 is MGHDK and CDR2 is SYGVNS in the germline V gene. The CDR3 DNA reads as TGTGCCAGCATAGGACAGGGACGAAACGAGCAGTACTTC. This gives the protein CASIGQGRNEQYF.

The J gene is TRBJ1-1, the V gene TRBV3-1 (or the pseudogene TRBV3-2); D ambiguous. Germline CDR1 is LGHDT and CDR2 is YNNKEL (reference sequence). The CDR3 spans 12 residues. The V end was cut by 3 bases, the J end by 7 bases, with 9 bases between. The CDR3 nucleotides read TGTGCCAGCAGCCACCGCTACGGTGAAGCTTTCTTT. Protein product: CASSHRYGEAFF.

The count of this clone is one. The J gene is TRBJ2-1, the V gene TRBV3-1 (or the pseudogene TRBV3-2); D may be TRBD1 (5 bases). Germline V gene data show CDR1 as LGHDT and CDR2 as YNNKEL (reference sequence). V lost 0 bases, J lost 0 bases, and 12 bases lay in between. This CDR3 has 17 amino acids. The CDR3 region is CASSQETRESSYNEQFF. CDR3 coding DNA: TGTGCCAGCAGCCAAGAAACCAGGGAAAGCTCCTACAATGAGCAGTTCTTC.

This clone was detected only a few times. The chain carries TRBV19 and TRBJ1-5, with TRBD1 identical over 10 bases. This CDR3 has 15 amino acids. Germline V gene data show CDR1 as LNHDA and CDR2 as SQIVND (reference sequence). V was pared by 6 bases and J by 5 bases, with 7 bases of the junction left unmatched. CDR3 nucleotides: TGTGCCAGTAGAGAAAAGGGACAGGGGTATCAGCCCCAGCATTTT. This translates into CASREKGQGYQPQHF.

This clone was seen more than once but under ten times. This sequence joins TRBV19 and TRBJ1-5, with 7 bases aligning to TRBD1. The germline V gene has CDR1 LNHDA and CDR2 SQIVND (reference sequence). This CDR3 has 18 residues. The trim removed 3 bases at V and 1 base at J, leaving 12 bases unmatched. The CDR3 region is CASSIFPLQGWSNQPQHF. CDR3 DNA: TGTGCCAGTAGTATTTTCCCGCTACAGGGGTGGAGCAATCAGCCCCAGCATTTT.

The V gene is TRBV7-6, the J gene TRBJ2-2; TRBD1 aligns across 7 bases. The CDR3 spans 15 residues. Germline V gene data show CDR1 as SGHVS and CDR2 as FNYEAQ. Germline trimming cut 5 bases from V and 3 bases from J; bases unmatched to any gene: 6. The CDR3: CASSPRQGHTGELFF. The DNA for the CDR3 is TGTGCCAGCAGCCCTAGACAGGGCCACACCGGGGAGCTGTTTTTT. Complete variable domain (other parts from reference TRBV7-6 and TRBJ2-2): GAGVSQSPRYKVTKRGQDVALRCDPISGHVSLYWYRQALGQGPEFLTYFNYEAQQDKSGLPNDRFSAERPEGSISTLTIQRTEQRDSAMYRCASSPRQGHTGELFFGEGSRLTVL.

This chain connects TRBV12-5 to TRBJ1-2; D perhaps matches TRBD1 (6 bases). The V end lost 1 base, the J end lost 4 bases, and 13 bases lay between the germline ends. Germline-derived CDR1 and CDR2 are LGHNT and FRNRAP. This CDR3 has 15 amino acids. CDR3 in DNA: TGTGCTAGTGGTTTGGCTGGGACACCCGCCTATGGCTACACCTTC. It translates to CASGLAGTPAYGYTF.

To note about this clone: The identical CDR3 is also encoded by other nucleotide sequences in the sample. The gene calls are TRBV5-4 and TRBJ1-6; D is undetermined. The V end lost 4 bases, the J end lost 0 bases, and 8 bases lay between the germline ends. There are 15 residues in the CDR3. Germline-derived CDR1 and CDR2 are SGHNT and YYREEE (reference sequence). The CDR3 DNA sequence: TGTGCCAGCAGCCCAGGAAGCTCCTATAATTCACCCCTCCACTTT. It yields the protein CASSPGSSYNSPLHF.

This sequence joins TRBV6-5 and TRBJ2-7, with D hard to call. The length of the CDR3 is 14 residues. The germline V gene encodes CDR1 MNHEY and CDR2 SVGAGI. Trimming removed 5 bases from V and 3 bases from J, with 14 bases in between. In nucleotides, the CDR3 is TGTGCCAGCAGTCCGCCGACGGAGATCTACGAGCAGTACTTC. Translation gives CASSPPTEIYEQYF.

The DNA of the CDR3 is TGTGCCAGCAGCGTAGGGGGACAGCACTCTGGAAACACCATATATTTT. It codes for CASSVGGQHSGNTIYF. The chain is built from TRBV9 and TRBJ1-3, with TRBD1 identical over 7 bases. J lost 0 bases, V lost 0 bases, and 3 bases had no gene match. The CDR3 consists of 16 residues. Germline CDR1 SGDLS, CDR2 YYNGEE. Based on the CDR3 plus reference TRBV9 and TRBJ1-3, the full variable domain is DSGVTQTPKHLITATGQRVTLRCSPRSGDLSVYWYQQSLDQGLQFLIQYYNGEERAKGNILERFSAQQFPDLHSELNLSSLELGDSALYFCASSVGGQHSGNTIYFGEGSWLTVV.

This chain connects TRBV9 to TRBJ2-5, with D perhaps matching TRBD2 (5 bases). Germline V lookup: CDR1 SGDLS, CDR2 YYNGEE. This CDR3 comprises 15 residues. V shed 0 bases and J shed 3 bases, with 12 bases lying between them. The CDR3 coding sequence is TGTGCCAGCAGCGTAGACGGGAACAGTAAAGAGACCCAGTACTTC. Protein product: CASSVDGNSKETQYF.